This T cell receptor beta chain appears in the sequencing data of a study of shared clonotypes between healthy human individuals. Study-level information: The cohort comprised a couple of women and a few men. Their ages spanned 18 to 49 years.

For every subset, genomic DNA was evenly distributed across several immunoSEQ plates. Sequencing on ten immunoSEQ deep assay plates was performed for unsorted PBMC DNA. Libraries were prepared by immunoSEQ multiplex PCR; TCRdb keeps only in-frame clonotypes and omits some of them. The table records approximately 500,000 clones, approximately 84% of them present only once. The donor cohort consisted entirely of Caucasian adults residing in Nashville, Tennessee. The source of this sequence is a woman between 40 and 50 years old in good health. Some clones in this sample may be carry-over from other donors' samples. Sequences were obtained from PBMCs.

CDR3 amino acids: CASRPTSGSVTGELFF. The CDR3 DNA reads as TGTGCCAGCAGACCAACTAGCGGGAGCGTAACCGGGGAGCTGTTTTTT. The chain carries TRBV7-9 and TRBJ2-2; 11 nucleotides match TRBD2. The CDR3 extends over 16 amino acids. Germline-derived CDR1 and CDR2 are SEHNR and FQNEAQ (reference sequence). V was pared by 6 bases and J by 5 bases, with 8 bases of the junction left unmatched.